This T cell receptor (beta chain) stems from a study of T cell changes during pregnancy in multiple sclerosis. The V gene lost 4 bases and the J gene lost 10 bases, with 17 bases spanning the gap. This CDR3 spans 15 amino acids. In germline, CDR1 is SGHDN, CDR2 FVKESK. The repertoire was sequenced with immunoSEQ multiplex PCR; TCRdb's copy has only in-frame clones and lacks some. The data contain about 46,000 clones, 91% of them seen just once; the ten biggest clones take up approximately 2.9%. This clone appeared once. The origin of this receptor is a female donor with multiple sclerosis, enrolled in a pregnancy study. V and J are TRBV14 and TRBJ1-6; D not certain. This material consisted of CD8+ T cells from peripheral blood mononuclear cells, taken in the second trimester of pregnancy. The CDR3 loop reads CASSPLPPSQSPLHF. Written as DNA, the CDR3 is TGTGCCAGCAGCCCTTTACCCCCGAGCCAATCACCCCTCCACTTT. Full variable domain (missing parts from reference TRBV14 and TRBJ1-6): EAGVTQFPSHSVIEKGQTVTLRCDPISGHDNLYWYRRVMGKEIKFLLHFVKESKQDESGMPNNRFLAERTGGTYSTLKVQPAELEDSGVYFCASSPLPPSQSPLHFGNGTRLTVT.